The clone carrying this TCR beta chain has just a few counts. The antigen is unknown. This entry comes from a study of spatial heterogeneity in lung cancer. Study-level results: How many expanded intratumoral alpha and beta TCRs were present tracked the tumor mutation count, which was a count of nonsynonymous mutations.

The time point here: sample taken at primary tumor resection. Tumor, nontumor lung or frozen PBMC supplied whole RNA that was sequenced unsorted. Germline CDR1 reads GTSNPN; CDR2 reads SVGIG (reference sequence). Trimming cost V 0 bases and J 4 bases, with 12 bases left between them. The CDR3 has 15 residues. In the library, each TCR cDNA molecule bore its own unique molecular identifier. MiXCR was run by TCRdb on the 5' RACE reads, yielding one entry per CDR3 protein. The sample consists of 100,000 or so distinct CDR3 sequences, 4.4% of them appearing once. This TCR was sampled from a male donor with early-stage non-small cell lung cancer. V and J are TRBV30 and TRBJ1-4, with D hard to call. The starting material was lung tumor tissue, obtained at surgery. The CDR3 sequence is CAWSVPSHSNEKLFF. The CDR3, as DNA: TGTGCCTGGAGTGTCCCGTCCCACAGTAATGAAAAACTGTTTTTT.